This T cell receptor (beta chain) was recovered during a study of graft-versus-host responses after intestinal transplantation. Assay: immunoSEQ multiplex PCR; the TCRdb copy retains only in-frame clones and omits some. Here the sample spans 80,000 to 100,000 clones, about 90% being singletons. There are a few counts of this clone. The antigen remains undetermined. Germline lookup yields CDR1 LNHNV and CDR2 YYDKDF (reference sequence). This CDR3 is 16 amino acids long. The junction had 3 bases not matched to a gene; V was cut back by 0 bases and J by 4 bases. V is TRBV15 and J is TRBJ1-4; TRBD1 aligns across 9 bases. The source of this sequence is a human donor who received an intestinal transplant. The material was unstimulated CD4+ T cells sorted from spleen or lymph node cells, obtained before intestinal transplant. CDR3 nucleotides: TGTGCCACCAGCAGAGAGGGGACAGGGCATAATGAAAAACTGTTTTTT. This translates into CATSREGTGHNEKLFF.